This paragraph covers one TCR beta chain sequence. Per the original methods: The authors estimated nucleated cell counts from reference gene primer amplification. Assay used: immunoSEQ multiplex PCR; TCRdb lists only in-frame clones, some missing. V, J and clone size are taken as reported in that table, and D and trimming were inferred from the DNA itself. The data contain some 410,000 clones, around 87% of them seen just once; the ten biggest clones take up over 0.9%. Per germline, CDR1 SGHNT and CDR2 YYREEE (reference sequence). The CDR3 runs to 16 residues. Trimming took 0 bases from V and 4 from J, leaving 17 bases between them. The source of the sample is a study of blood T cell repertoires in COVID-19. The wider study: The United States, Italy and Spain were the sources of the acute and convalescent COVID-19 samples. PBMCs, B-cell-depleted T cells, or T cells were the source of the cDNA or gDNA that made up the material.

Cohorts were assigned according to the clinical history that participants reported. The V and J genes are TRBV5-4 and TRBJ2-7, with D possibly being TRBD2 (6 bases). The source material was PBMCs or T cells enriched from blood (not recorded which). This receptor was identified in a woman aged 30 to 39 with acute COVID-19. The CDR3 is CASSLGGGSGRYEQYF. The CDR3 DNA follows: TGTGCCAGCAGCTTGGGAGGAGGGAGCGGAAGGTACGAGCAGTACTTC.